One sample yielded the 25 T cell receptor beta chains listed below, sequenced in a study of regulatory T cells in long-lasting Graves disease. As to time point: newly diagnosed GD, antithyroid drugs for less than 3 months. From RNA extracted from PBMCs, the TCR library was made. Combining iRepertoire HTBI primers with Arm-PCR of CDR3 regions, the authors built TCR beta libraries. TCRdb fed the multiplex PCR reads into MiXCR, producing one record per CDR3 protein. The sample shows approximately 560,000 distinct CDR3 sequences, about 16% of them seen only once. The sample was also linked to a second study, of T cells in Graves' hyperthyroidism and ophthalmopathy.

Sequencing used peripheral blood mononuclear cells (PBMCs), obtained at new diagnosis, from a patient treated with antithyroid drugs. The receptors here all came from a man aged 18 to 30 with Graves disease.

Many counts were recorded for this clonotype. The V and J genes are TRBV28 and TRBJ2-1, with D perhaps TRBD2 (6 bases). This CDR3 has 15 amino acids. Germline lookup yields CDR1 MDHEN and CDR2 SYDVKM. The ends were cut back, 5 bases at V and 3 bases at J, with 14 bases in the middle. In nucleotides, the CDR3 is TGTGCCAGCAGTCCTTTTAGCGGTAACTACAATGAGCAGTTCTTC. Its translation: CASSPFSGNYNEQFF.

This clonotype was seen ten or more times. The V and J genes are TRBV20-1 and TRBJ2-1; TRBD2 matches at 10 bases. From germline, CDR1 is DFQATT and CDR2 SNEGSKA (reference sequence). V was pared by 3 bases and J by 5 bases, with 13 bases of the junction left unmatched. The CDR3 totals 17 residues. The CDR3 loop is CSARSSRAGGPHNEQFF. The CDR3 nucleotides read TGCAGTGCTAGGAGTTCTCGAGCGGGAGGGCCTCACAATGAGCAGTTCTTC.

The J gene is TRBJ2-2, the V gene TRBV24-1, with a tentative D call TRBD1 (5 bases). Trimming shortened V by 3 bases and J by 2 bases, and 9 bases separated the two germline ends. Germline V CDR1 and CDR2: KGHDR, SFDVKD. The CDR3 extends over 15 amino acids. CDR3 in amino acids: CATSDPTVNTGELFF. The CDR3 DNA sequence: TGTGCCACCAGTGATCCGACAGTTAACACCGGGGAGCTGTTTTTT.

This clonotype was counted only a few times. The chain has TRBV19 and TRBJ2-7; TRBD1 agrees at 7 bases. This CDR3 spans 15 amino acids. Trimming took 5 bases from V and 1 from J; bases not matched to a gene: 8. CDR1 and CDR2 (germline): LNHDA, SQIVND (reference sequence). Here the CDR3 reads CASSAGTAASYEQYF. CDR3 coding DNA: TGTGCCAGTAGTGCCGGGACAGCCGCATCCTACGAGCAGTACTTC.

This clonotype occurred many times. The rearrangement joins TRBV27 to TRBJ2-1; a possible D gene is TRBD2 (6 bases). V lost 5 bases to trimming and J lost 1 base, with 21 bases between them. Germline V gene sequence: CDR1 MNHEY, CDR2 SMNVEV (reference sequence). The CDR3 has 18 residues. The CDR3 DNA sequence: TGTGCCAGCAGTCCACCCCGTGGGCTAGCGTTTTCCTACAATGAGCAGTTCTTC. Its translation is CASSPPRGLAFSYNEQFF.

This clonotype came up many times. The chain couples TRBV28 to TRBJ1-4; 8 bases map to TRBD1. The V segment lost 6 bases and the J segment 0 bases; nucleotides outside the gene matches: 9. Germline V CDR1 and CDR2: MDHEN, SYDVKM. The CDR3 length is 17 residues. CDR3: CASSLSGQGATNEKLFF. CDR3 sequence (DNA): TGTGCCAGCAGCTTAAGCGGACAGGGTGCAACTAATGAAAAACTGTTTTTT.

Many counts were recorded for this clonotype. This chain joins TRBV12-3 or TRBV12-4 and TRBJ2-1; no clear D. The CDR3 is 11 residues long. V was shortened by 5 bases and J by 7 bases, with 6 bases between the two germline ends. The CDR3 DNA follows: TGTGCCAGCAGTACCCGAAATGAGCAGTTCTTC. Translated: CASSTRNEQFF.

The J gene is TRBJ2-7, the V gene TRBV10-3; TRBD1 matches at 9 bases. CDR1 is ENHRY, CDR2 SYGVKD, per germline. The length of the CDR3 is 15 residues. The V gene end was trimmed by 4 bases and the J gene end by 1 base; junction bases not matched to a gene: 5. DNA of the CDR3: TGTGCCATCAGTGCCTCGGACAGGGGATCCTACGAGCAGTACTTC. Its translation: CAISASDRGSYEQYF.

This clonotype occurred many times. The chain joins TRBV5-6 to TRBJ1-2, with 7 bases identical to TRBD1. With 4 bases clipped from V and 4 bases from J, the junction kept 7 bases outside the gene matches. This CDR3 comprises 14 residues. Germline loops: CDR1 SGHDT, CDR2 YYEEEE. In nucleotides, the CDR3 is TGTGCCAGCAGCATATCCGGGACAGTCTATGGCTACACCTTC. Its protein is CASSISGTVYGYTF.

This clonotype was recorded a few times. The chain employs TRBV4-1 and TRBJ2-6, with D unresolved. Trimming took 1 base from V and 0 from J, leaving 7 bases between them. The CDR3 extends over 16 amino acids. Germline CDR1 MGHRA, CDR2 YSYEKL. The CDR3 DNA follows: TGCGCCAGCAGCCAAGCCAGAATCTCTGGGGCCAACGTCCTGACTTTC. This gives the protein CASSQARISGANVLTF.

This clonotype was observed many times. The chain uses TRBV30 and TRBJ2-1; TRBD2 agrees at 9 bases. V dropped 5 bases and J dropped 0; count of bases not matched to a gene: 2. CDR1 and CDR2 (germline): GTSNPN, SVGIG (reference sequence). CDR3 length equals 14 residues. The CDR3 region has the DNA TGTGCCTGGGATAGCGGGAGCTCCTACAATGAGCAGTTCTTC. This gives the protein CAWDSGSSYNEQFF.

V and J are TRBV2 and TRBJ2-2; D remains unclear. V lost 2 bases, J lost 9 bases, and 7 bases lay in between. The CDR3 is 12 residues long. The germline gives CDR1 SNHLY, CDR2 FYNNEI. CDR3 coding DNA: TGTGCCAGCAGTGAACGATTGTGGGAGCTGTTTTTT. Its protein is CASSERLWELFF.

This clonotype has a count of ten or more. The CDR3 DNA reads TGTGCCAGCAGTTTATTTGGGACAGGGGCAGATACGCAGTATTTT. Translating gives CASSLFGTGADTQYF. V is TRBV28 and J is TRBJ2-3, with TRBD1 matching over 10 bases. Germline values: CDR1 MDHEN, CDR2 SYDVKM. The CDR3 covers 15 residues. With V trimmed by 1 base and J by 4 bases, 2 bases remained unmatched.

In its sample, this clonotype was seen a few times. The rearrangement links TRBV5-8 to TRBJ2-7; D unclear. The germline CDR1 and CDR2 sequences are SGHTS and YDEGEE. The germline V and J ends were trimmed by 6 bases and 3 bases, with 4 bases remaining between them. The CDR3 sequence is 10 residues long. The CDR3 DNA is TGTGCCAGCAACATCTACGAGCAGTACTTC. Its protein product is CASNIYEQYF.

This clonotype was found many times. CDR3 DNA: TGTGCCTGGATGGAGGGTGGCTATGGCTACACCTTC. This translates into CAWMEGGYGYTF. This chain uses TRBV30 with TRBJ1-2; no clear D gene. The ends were cut back, 4 bases at V and 4 bases at J, with 10 bases in the middle. Germline V gene sequence: CDR1 GTSNPN, CDR2 SVGIG (reference sequence). The CDR3 is made up of 12 amino acids.

Ten or more counts support this clonotype. The V gene is TRBV7-6, the J gene TRBJ2-1, with D possibly being TRBD2 (6 bases). CDR1 and CDR2 from the germline V gene are SGHVS and FNYEAQ. Trimming pared 7 bases from V and 0 bases from J, leaving 13 bases between. The CDR3 length is 15 residues. CDR3 DNA: TGTGCCAGCACCCCTCAGGGAGGCTCCTACAATGAGCAGTTCTTC. Translation: CASTPQGGSYNEQFF. Filled out from reference TRBV7-6 and TRBJ2-1, the complete variable domain reads GAGVSQSPRYKVTKRGQDVALRCDPISGHVSLYWYRQALGQGPEFLTYFNYEAQQDKSGLPNDRFSAERPEGSISTLTIQRTEQRDSAMYRCASTPQGGSYNEQFFGPGTRLTVL.

This clonotype appeared a few times. CDR3 sequence reads: CAISAGLGGEQYF. CDR3 sequence (DNA): TGTGCCATCAGTGCGGGACTTGGAGGTGAGCAGTACTTC. The rearrangement joins TRBV10-3 to TRBJ2-7; D perhaps matches TRBD2 (6 bases). Germline V gene lookup returns CDR1 ENHRY and CDR2 SYGVKD. With 4 bases removed from V and 7 bases from J, the gap between germline ends came to 14 bases. This CDR3 is built from 13 residues.

This clonotype occurred many times. V gene TRBV7-9 combines with J gene TRBJ2-1, with 8 bases identical to TRBD1. The junction had 14 bases not matched to a gene; V was cut back by 8 bases and J by 14 bases. This CDR3 has 13 residues. Looked up from germline, CDR1 is SEHNR and CDR2 is FQNEAQ (reference sequence). CDR3 nucleotides: TGTGCCAGCCCGGAAGGGACAGGTGGGATTAAGTTCTTC. It translates to CASPEGTGGIKFF.

This clonotype came up many times. V and J are TRBV28 and TRBJ2-3; the match to TRBD2 covers 7 bases. This CDR3 has 16 amino acids. CDR1 is MDHEN and CDR2 is SYDVKM in the germline V gene. V trimming: 3 bases; J trimming: 0 bases; junction bases outside the gene matches: 6. CDR3 residues: CASSFKLGGSTDTQYF. DNA for the CDR3: TGTGCCAGCAGTTTCAAGTTGGGGGGGAGCACAGATACGCAGTATTTT.

This clonotype was seen only a few times. The chain uses TRBV11-1 and TRBJ2-7, with D perhaps matching TRBD1 (6 bases). The germline gives CDR1 SGHAT, CDR2 FQDESV (reference sequence). The CDR3 loop spans 15 amino acids. The V and J ends lost 5 bases and 0 bases respectively, with 14 bases between them. CDR3 nucleotide sequence: TGTGCCAGCAGCCGCCCCGACAGGCCCTCCTACGAGCAGTACTTC. Amino acids: CASSRPDRPSYEQYF.

This clonotype has more than one count but fewer than ten. V is TRBV6-1 and J is TRBJ2-7; a possible D gene is TRBD1 (6 bases). Per the germline V gene, CDR1 is MNHNS and CDR2 is SASEGT. V was pared by 10 bases and J by 2 bases, with 18 bases between. This CDR3 is built from 14 residues. The chain's CDR3 is CATFYRVGTYEQYF. In DNA, the CDR3 is TGTGCCACCTTCTACAGGGTAGGAACCTACGAGCAGTACTTC.

This clonotype was seen a few times. The chain recombines TRBV6-1 with TRBJ1-3; D gene uncertain. Germline loops: CDR1 MNHNS, CDR2 SASEGT. V was shortened by 1 base and J by 1 base, with 8 bases between the two germline ends. The CDR3 spans 15 residues. Here the CDR3 DNA reads TGTGCCAGCAGTGAAGTGGAGGGTTCTGGAAACACCATATATTTT. The encoded protein is CASSEVEGSGNTIYF.

This clonotype was counted many times. The rearrangement links TRBV29-1 to TRBJ1-1; weak D call: TRBD1 (5 bases). The CDR3 covers 13 residues. The V and J ends lost 1 base and 8 bases respectively, with 14 bases between them. Germline V gene sequence: CDR1 SQVTM, CDR2 ANQGSEA. Written as DNA, the CDR3 is TGCAGCGTTGAAGGAGGGTGGGGGGGAGAAGCTTTCTTT. The encoded protein is CSVEGGWGGEAFF.

As for this clonotype: The junction does not match germline at one end; this may be a read error. The rearrangement links TRBV20-1 to TRBJ2-1, with D tentatively TRBD2 (6 bases). The CDR3 is made up of 15 amino acids. Per the germline V gene, CDR1 is DFQATT and CDR2 is SNEGSKA (reference sequence). The CDR3 loop reads CSVRFGDHRGNEQFF. DNA for the CDR3: TGCAGTGTTAGATTTGGAGACCATCGGGGGAATGAGCAGTTCTTC.

Ten or more counts support this clonotype. The J gene is TRBJ2-3, the V gene TRBV2, with 11 bases identical to TRBD2. After removal of 6 bases from V and 2 bases from J, the junction contained 4 bases not matched to a gene. Germline V gene lookup returns CDR1 SNHLY and CDR2 FYNNEI. CDR3 length: 15 amino acids. CDR3: CASRGTSGFTDTQYF. CDR3 bases: TGTGCCAGCAGGGGGACTAGCGGTTTCACAGATACGCAGTATTTT.